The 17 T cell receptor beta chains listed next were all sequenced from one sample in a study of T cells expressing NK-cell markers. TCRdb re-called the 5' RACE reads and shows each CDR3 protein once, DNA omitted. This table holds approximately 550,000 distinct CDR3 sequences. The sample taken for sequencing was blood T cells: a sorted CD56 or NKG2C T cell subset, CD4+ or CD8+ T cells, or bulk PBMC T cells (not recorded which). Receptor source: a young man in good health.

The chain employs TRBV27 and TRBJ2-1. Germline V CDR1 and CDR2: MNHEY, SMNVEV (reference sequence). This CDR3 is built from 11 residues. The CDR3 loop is CASVTPYEQFF.

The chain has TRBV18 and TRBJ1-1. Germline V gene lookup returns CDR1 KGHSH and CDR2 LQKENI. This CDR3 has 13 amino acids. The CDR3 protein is CASSSKTNTEAFF.

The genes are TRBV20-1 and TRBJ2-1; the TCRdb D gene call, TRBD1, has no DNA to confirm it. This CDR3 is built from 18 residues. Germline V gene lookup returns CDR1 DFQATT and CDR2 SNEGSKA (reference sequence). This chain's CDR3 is CSAERMGGRRSSYNEQFF.

The CDR3 region is CATSRARGTSTDTQYF. This chain joins TRBV15 and TRBJ2-3; TCRdb calls TRBD2, which cannot be checked without DNA. This CDR3 is 16 amino acids long. CDR1 and CDR2 (germline): LNHNV, YYDKDF (reference sequence).

CDR3 sequence: CASSQGFSAGVHNEQFF. The chain combines TRBV3-1 with TRBJ2-1. Per germline, CDR1 LGHDT and CDR2 YNNKEL (reference sequence). The CDR3 contains 17 residues.

CDR3 amino acids: CATKAGGFTSTDTQYF. The chain joins TRBV24-1 to TRBJ2-3; the TCRdb call, TRBD2, lacks DNA for checking. The CDR3 loop spans 16 amino acids. From germline, CDR1 is KGHDR and CDR2 SFDVKD.

CDR3 region: CASSRAPNQPQHF. The V gene is TRBV11-1, the J gene TRBJ1-5; there is no DNA to check the TCRdb D call of TRBD1. The CDR3 spans 13 residues. Germline V gene lookup returns CDR1 SGHAT and CDR2 FQDESV (reference sequence). The complete variable domain, with remaining parts taken from reference TRBV11-1 and TRBJ1-5, reads EAEVAQSPRYKITEKSQAVAFWCDPISGHATLYWYRQILGQGPELLVQFQDESVVDDSQLPKDRFSAERLKGVDSTLKIQPAELGDSAMYLCASSRAPNQPQHFGDGTRLSIL.

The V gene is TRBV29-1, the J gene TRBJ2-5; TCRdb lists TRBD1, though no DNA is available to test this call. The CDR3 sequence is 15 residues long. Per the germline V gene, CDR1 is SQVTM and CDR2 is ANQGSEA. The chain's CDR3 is CSVDTGAGTQETQYF.

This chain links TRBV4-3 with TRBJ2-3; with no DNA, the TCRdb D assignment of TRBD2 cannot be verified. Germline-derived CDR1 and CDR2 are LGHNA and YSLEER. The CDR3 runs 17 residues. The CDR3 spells CASSQDTRSGSADTQYF.

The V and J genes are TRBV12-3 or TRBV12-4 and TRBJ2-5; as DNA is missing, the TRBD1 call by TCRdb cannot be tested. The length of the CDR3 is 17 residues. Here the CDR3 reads CASSGTPSDIDLETQYF.

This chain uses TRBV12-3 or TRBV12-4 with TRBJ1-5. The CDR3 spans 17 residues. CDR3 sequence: CASSQTWRSGSNQPQHF.

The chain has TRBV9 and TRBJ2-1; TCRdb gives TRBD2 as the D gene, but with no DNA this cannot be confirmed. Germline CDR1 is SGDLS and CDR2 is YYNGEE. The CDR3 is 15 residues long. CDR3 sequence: CASSVTSGIRGEQFF.

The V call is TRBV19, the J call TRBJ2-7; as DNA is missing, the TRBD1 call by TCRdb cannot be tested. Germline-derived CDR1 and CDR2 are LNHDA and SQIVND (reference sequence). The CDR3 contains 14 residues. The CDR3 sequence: CASSSTGEGYEQYF.

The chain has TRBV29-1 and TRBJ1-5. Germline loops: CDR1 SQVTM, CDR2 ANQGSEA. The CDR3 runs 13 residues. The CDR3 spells CSVEHVGNQPQHF.

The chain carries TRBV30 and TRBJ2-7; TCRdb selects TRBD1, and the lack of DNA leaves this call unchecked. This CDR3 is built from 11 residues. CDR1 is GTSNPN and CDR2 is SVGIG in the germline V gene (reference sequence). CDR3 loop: CAWSAGFSQYF.

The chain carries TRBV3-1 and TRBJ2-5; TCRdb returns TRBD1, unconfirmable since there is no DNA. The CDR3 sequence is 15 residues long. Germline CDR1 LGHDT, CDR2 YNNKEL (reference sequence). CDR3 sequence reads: CASSQVAIRGETQYF.

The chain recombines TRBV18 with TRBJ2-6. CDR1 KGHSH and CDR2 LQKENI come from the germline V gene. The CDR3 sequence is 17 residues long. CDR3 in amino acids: CASSPLVPGGGANVLTF.